The 30 T cell receptor beta chains below were found in one sample sequenced in a study of blood T cell repertoires in COVID-19. Some clones are missing from TCRdb's copy, which holds only in-frame ones; the method was immunoSEQ multiplex PCR. The table shows 250,000 or so clones, with around 80% occurring only once. Sequenced material: PBMCs or T cells enriched from blood (not recorded which). These receptors originate from a man in his 60s who had recovered from COVID-19.

The chain combines TRBV30 with TRBJ1-4; tentative D call: TRBD1 (6 bases). V dropped 3 bases and J dropped 2 bases, with 10 bases sitting between them. This CDR3 has 14 amino acids. Germline V gene lookup returns CDR1 GTSNPN and CDR2 SVGIG (reference sequence). The CDR3 DNA reads as TGTGCCTGGAGCGCGGGGGCCACTAATGAAAAACTGTTTTTT. Protein product: CAWSAGATNEKLFF.

The chain joins TRBV20-1 to TRBJ2-7; TRBD1 agrees at 7 bases. Germline-derived CDR1 and CDR2 are DFQATT and SNEGSKA (reference sequence). The J segment lost 2 bases and the V segment lost 3 bases, leaving 7 bases of the junction unmatched. This CDR3 is 14 amino acids long. This CDR3 reads CSASKPQGAYEQYF. CDR3 nucleotides: TGCAGTGCTAGTAAGCCCCAGGGGGCCTACGAGCAGTACTTC.

About this clone itself: Germline is not matched at one junction end, which may reflect a read error. CDR3 coding DNA: TGTGCCAGCGGTGAGACTTTCGGAAATAACTATGGCTACACCTTC. Translating it yields CASGETFGNNYGYTF. This chain links TRBV2 with TRBJ1-2, with D unclear. This CDR3 has 15 amino acids. CDR1 is SNHLY and CDR2 is FYNNEI in the germline V gene.

V and J are TRBV10-3 and TRBJ2-7, with 8 bases lining up with TRBD1. Germline V CDR1 and CDR2: ENHRY, SYGVKD. This CDR3 has 15 amino acids. J lost 3 bases, V lost 0 bases, and 4 bases had no gene match. The CDR3 spells CAISESGQGLYEQYF. DNA for the CDR3: TGTGCCATCAGTGAGTCCGGACAGGGCCTCTACGAGCAGTACTTC.

V usage is TRBV5-5 and J usage is TRBJ1-4; possible D gene TRBD1, 5 bases. CDR3 length equals 15 residues. The germline V and J ends were trimmed by 3 bases and 3 bases, with 12 bases remaining between them. Germline CDR1 and CDR2: SGHKS and YYEKEE (reference sequence). The CDR3 loop reads CASSSRGGANEKLFF. The CDR3 region has the DNA TGTGCCAGCAGCTCTCGCGGGGGGGCTAATGAAAAACTGTTTTTT.

The chain has TRBV19 and TRBJ1-6, with 7 bases lining up with TRBD1. The CDR3 loop spans 13 amino acids. Germline CDR1 is LNHDA and CDR2 is SQIVND (reference sequence). Trimming cost V 10 bases and J 10 bases; bases outside gene matches: 10. The CDR3 here is CATRQGWGSPLHF. The CDR3 coding sequence is TGTGCCACCAGACAGGGATGGGGCTCACCCCTCCACTTT.

There are a few counts of this clone. Written as DNA, the CDR3 is TGTGCCAGCAGCCTCACAGGGGCATTTCAGGAAAAACTGTTTTTT. Protein sequence: CASSLTGAFQEKLFF. The chain combines TRBV9 with TRBJ1-4, with 7 bases identical to TRBD1. Trimming at V came to 4 bases and at J to 8 bases, leaving 11 bases not matched to a gene. Germline assignment: CDR1 SGDLS and CDR2 YYNGEE. The CDR3 runs to 15 residues.

The V and J genes are TRBV29-1 and TRBJ1-2; 8 nucleotides match TRBD1. The CDR3 consists of 12 residues. Germline V gives CDR1 SQVTM, CDR2 ANQGSEA. Trimming took 4 bases from V and 6 from J; bases not matched to a gene: 4. Here the CDR3 DNA reads TGCAGCGTTGCCGCAGGGGGCCATGGCTACACCTTC. Its protein is CSVAAGGHGYTF.

The V and J genes are TRBV29-1 and TRBJ1-3; D remains ambiguous. Germline loops: CDR1 SQVTM, CDR2 ANQGSEA. The CDR3 covers 13 residues. Deletions cut 4 bases from V and 0 bases from J, with 7 bases between. This chain's CDR3 is CSVVYSSGNTIYF. The CDR3 bases are TGCAGCGTTGTTTACAGCTCTGGAAACACCATATATTTT. The full variable domain, its missing parts supplied by reference TRBV29-1 and TRBJ1-3, is SAVISQKPSRDICQRGTSLTIQCQVDSQVTMMFWYRQQPGQSLTLIATANQGSEATYESGFVIDKFPISRPNLTFSTLTVSNMSPEDSSIYLCSVVYSSGNTIYFGEGSWLTVV.

The rearrangement links TRBV6-5 to TRBJ1-1, with 7 bases aligning to TRBD1. V dropped 6 bases and J dropped 1; count of bases not matched to a gene: 8. Germline CDR1 reads MNHEY; CDR2 reads SVGAGI. The CDR3 extends over 15 amino acids. The chain's CDR3 is CASSGTDIRNTEAFF. CDR3 coding DNA: TGTGCCAGCAGCGGGACAGACATTAGGAACACTGAAGCTTTCTTT.

This chain's CDR3 is CASSSGNQPQHF. As DNA, the CDR3 is TGTGCCAGCAGTTCAGGGAATCAGCCCCAGCATTTT. The chain carries TRBV28 and TRBJ1-5; tentatively, D is TRBD1 (5 bases). The V end was cut by 4 bases, the J end by 4 bases, with 5 bases between. CDR3 length: 12 amino acids. The germline V gene has CDR1 MDHEN and CDR2 SYDVKM. Full variable domain (missing parts from reference TRBV28 and TRBJ1-5): DVKVTQSSRYLVKRTGEKVFLECVQDMDHENMFWYRQDPGLGLRLIYFSYDVKMKEKGDIPEGYSVSREKKERFSLILESASTNQTSMYLCASSSGNQPQHFGDGTRLSIL.

In this sample, this clone turned up once. Written as DNA, the CDR3 is TGCGCCAGCAGCCCCGGGGCCTACAATGAGCAGTTCTTC. Its translation: CASSPGAYNEQFF. The chain has TRBV5-1 and TRBJ2-1; D might be TRBD2 (5 bases). The CDR3 consists of 13 residues. The germline CDR1 and CDR2 sequences are SGHRS and YFSETQ. The germline V and J ends were trimmed by 4 bases and 2 bases, with 7 bases remaining between them.

The chain couples TRBV5-1 to TRBJ2-7, with D tentatively TRBD1 (5 bases). Trimming removed 0 bases from V and 7 bases from J, with 14 bases in between. The germline gives CDR1 SGHRS, CDR2 YFSETQ. CDR3 length equals 14 residues. CDR3 sequence (DNA): TGCGCCAGCAGCTTGGAGGCCAGGGTGGGAGAGCAGTACTTC. It specifies CASSLEARVGEQYF.

The chain links TRBV10-1 to TRBJ2-4, with TRBD2 matching 11 bases. J was trimmed by 6 bases and V by 4 bases; bases with no gene match: 5. The CDR3 extends over 15 amino acids. The V gene's germline CDR1 is WNHNN and CDR2 SYGVQD (reference sequence). The CDR3 protein is CASSGSGGAANIQYF. CDR3 coding DNA: TGCGCCAGCAGTGGTAGCGGGGGGGCAGCAAACATTCAGTACTTC.

The chain employs TRBV5-1 and TRBJ1-1; D perhaps matches TRBD1 (6 bases). The CDR3 is 15 residues long. V was pared by 4 bases and J by 1 base, with 14 bases between. The germline CDR1 and CDR2 sequences are SGHRS and YFSETQ. The CDR3 sequence: CASSGLTGQNTEAFF. The CDR3, as DNA: TGCGCCAGCAGCGGTTTGACAGGACAGAACACTGAAGCTTTCTTT.

The chain joins TRBV5-4 to TRBJ1-1; D is unclear. Germline V lookup: CDR1 SGHNT, CDR2 YYREEE (reference sequence). Trimming removed 4 bases from V and 7 bases from J, with 11 bases in between. The CDR3 has 12 residues. The CDR3, as DNA: TGTGCCAGCAGCCGGGGAGGGAATGAAGCTTTCTTT. Protein: CASSRGGNEAFF.

The chain combines TRBV27 with TRBJ2-2; 16 nucleotides agree with TRBD2. The V segment lost 2 bases and the J segment 5 bases; nucleotides outside the gene matches: 11. Germline-derived CDR1 and CDR2 are MNHEY and SMNVEV (reference sequence). CDR3 length: 20 amino acids. CDR3 amino acids: CASSLRGTSGGARGTGELFF. As DNA, the CDR3 is TGTGCCAGCAGTTTACGCGGGACTAGCGGGGGGGCAAGGGGGACCGGGGAGCTGTTTTTT.

V and J are TRBV5-1 and TRBJ1-2; 11 bases agree with TRBD1. The ends lost 4 bases at V and 4 bases at J; junction bases unmatched: 6. Germline V gene data show CDR1 as SGHRS and CDR2 as YFSETQ. The CDR3 length is 15 residues. This CDR3 is CASSIGTGGTYGYTF. The CDR3 coding sequence is TGCGCCAGCAGCATAGGGACAGGGGGTACCTATGGCTACACCTTC.

The V call is TRBV2, the J call TRBJ1-5; 9 positions agree with TRBD1. Losses at the gene ends were 5 bases for V and 6 bases for J; bases not matched to a gene: 5. The CDR3 loop spans 14 amino acids. CDR1 and CDR2 from the germline V gene are SNHLY and FYNNEI. CDR3 amino acids: CASSLQGALQPQHF. The DNA of the CDR3 is TGTGCCAGCAGTCTACAGGGGGCTCTTCAGCCCCAGCATTTT. The variable domain in full, with the rest retrieved from reference TRBV2 and TRBJ1-5, is EPEVTQTPSHQVTQMGQEVILRCVPISNHLYFYWYRQILGQKVEFLVSFYNNEISEKSEIFDDQFSVERPDGSNFTLKIRSTKLEDSAMYFCASSLQGALQPQHFGDGTRLSIL.

V and J are TRBV4-3 and TRBJ2-7, with TRBD1 matching 7 bases. The junction had 4 bases not matched to a gene; V was cut back by 5 bases and J by 3 bases. Germline-derived CDR1 and CDR2 are LGHNA and YSLEER. CDR3 length: 13 residues. The CDR3 protein is CASSKRQGYEQYF. CDR3 DNA: TGCGCCAGCAGCAAACGACAGGGCTACGAGCAGTACTTC.

The CDR3 nucleotides are TGTGCCAGTAGTATACAGGGGACGGGGACAGATACGCAGTATTTT. It translates to CASSIQGTGTDTQYF. The rearrangement links TRBV19 to TRBJ2-3; tentative D call: TRBD1 (6 bases). The germline CDR1 and CDR2 sequences are LNHDA and SQIVND (reference sequence). The V gene lost 2 bases and the J gene lost 3 bases, with 12 bases spanning the gap. CDR3 length: 15 residues.

This clone was seen ten or more times. Within the sample, other DNA sequences also encode this same CDR3. V gene TRBV18 combines with J gene TRBJ1-2; D is possibly TRBD1 (6 bases). CDR3 length: 14 amino acids. V lost 3 bases and J lost 2, with 10 bases in between. Germline CDR1 KGHSH, CDR2 LQKENI. The CDR3 here is CASSPSRGNYGYTF. The CDR3 region has the DNA TGTGCCAGCTCACCTTCGAGGGGGAACTATGGCTACACCTTC. The whole variable domain, filled in from reference TRBV18 and TRBJ1-2, reads NAGVMQNPRHLVRRRGQEARLRCSPMKGHSHVYWYRQLPEEGLKFMVYLQKENIIDESGMPKERFSAEFPKEGPSILRIQQVVRGDSAAYFCASSPSRGNYGYTFGSGTRLTVV.

V is TRBV6-2 or TRBV6-3 and J is TRBJ1-5; 7 positions agree with TRBD1. Trimming removed 1 base from V and 4 bases from J; junction bases left unmatched: 4. The CDR3 sequence is 15 residues long. Germline V gene lookup returns CDR1 MNHEY and CDR2 SVGEGT. The DNA for the CDR3 is TGTGCCAGCAGTTACTTAGGGACAGATAATCAGCCCCAGCATTTT. Amino acid sequence: CASSYLGTDNQPQHF.

In this sample, this clone turned up many times. This rearrangement joins TRBV15 to TRBJ2-3; 9 nucleotides agree with TRBD2. The CDR3 spans 15 residues. After removal of 1 base from V and 2 bases from J, the junction contained 1 base not matched to a gene. Germline CDR1 reads LNHNV; CDR2 reads YYDKDF (reference sequence). CDR3 in amino acids: CATSRGLADTDTQYF. CDR3 sequence (DNA): TGTGCCACCAGCAGAGGACTAGCGGACACAGATACGCAGTATTTT.

The J gene is TRBJ1-3, the V gene TRBV29-1; a weak D match, TRBD1 (5 bases). V dropped 4 bases and J dropped 0 bases, with 16 bases sitting between them. The CDR3 has 16 amino acids. Germline values: CDR1 SQVTM, CDR2 ANQGSEA. The CDR3 sequence is CSVAGGGGDSGNTIYF. CDR3 bases: TGCAGCGTTGCGGGGGGTGGAGGAGACTCTGGAAACACCATATATTTT.

The chain joins TRBV12-3 or TRBV12-4 to TRBJ2-3; TRBD2 matches at 8 bases. There are 13 residues in the CDR3. V gave up 8 bases and J gave up 4 bases; unmatched junction bases: 5. The CDR3 DNA is TGTGCCAGCCAGGCGGGGGGATCAGATACGCAGTATTTT. The encoded protein is CASQAGGSDTQYF.

The genes are TRBV27 and TRBJ1-2, with 8 nucleotides matching TRBD1. This CDR3 contains 13 residues. The J segment lost 7 bases and the V segment lost 5 bases, leaving 6 bases of the junction unmatched. Germline V CDR1 and CDR2: MNHEY, SMNVEV (reference sequence). The CDR3 DNA sequence: TGTGCCAGCAGTACAGGGGGAGGAGGTGGCTACACCTTC. Protein product: CASSTGGGGGYTF.

V and J are TRBV4-3 and TRBJ2-7; D is unclear. Germline loops: CDR1 LGHNA, CDR2 YSLEER. Between the trimmed V and J ends, which lost 4 bases and 3 bases, there was a span of 13 bases. This CDR3 region has 14 residues. The CDR3 region is CASSPNKGVYEQYF. The DNA of the CDR3 is TGCGCCAGCAGCCCCAACAAAGGAGTCTACGAGCAGTACTTC.

This clone occurred once. The chain recombines TRBV4-3 with TRBJ1-2; perhaps TRBD1 as D (6 bases). Germline V lookup: CDR1 LGHNA, CDR2 YSLEER. This CDR3 spans 15 amino acids. The V end was cut by 2 bases, the J end by 4 bases, with 14 bases between. CDR3 in amino acids: CASSQTGQPSYGYTF. CDR3 nucleotides: TGCGCCAGCAGCCAAACGGGACAACCCAGCTATGGCTACACCTTC.

This clone was seen a single time. The J gene is TRBJ2-2, the V gene TRBV11-2; possibly TRBD2 for D (7 bases). The germline CDR1 and CDR2 sequences are SGHAT and FQNNGV. The CDR3 loop spans 15 amino acids. With 3 bases removed from V and 1 base from J, the gap between germline ends came to 9 bases. The CDR3 sequence is CASSLGGGNTGELFF. The CDR3, as DNA: TGTGCCAGCAGCTTGGGAGGGGGGAACACCGGGGAGCTGTTTTTT.